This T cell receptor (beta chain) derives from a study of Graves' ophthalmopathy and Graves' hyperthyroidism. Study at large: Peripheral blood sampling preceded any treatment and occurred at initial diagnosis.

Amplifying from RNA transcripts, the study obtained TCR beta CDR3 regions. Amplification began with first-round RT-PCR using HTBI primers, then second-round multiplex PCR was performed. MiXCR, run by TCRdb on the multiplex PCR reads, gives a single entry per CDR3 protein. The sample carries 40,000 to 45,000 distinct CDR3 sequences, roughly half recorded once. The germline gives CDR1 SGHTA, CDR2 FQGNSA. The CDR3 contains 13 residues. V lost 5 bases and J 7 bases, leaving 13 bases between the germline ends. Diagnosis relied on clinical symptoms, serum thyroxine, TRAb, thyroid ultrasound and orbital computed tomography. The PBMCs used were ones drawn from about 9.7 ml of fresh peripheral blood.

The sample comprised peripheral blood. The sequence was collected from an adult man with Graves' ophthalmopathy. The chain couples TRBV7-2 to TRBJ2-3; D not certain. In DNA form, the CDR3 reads TGTGCCAGCAGCCAGAGGAGTCGACATACGCAGTATTTT. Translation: CASSQRSRHTQYF. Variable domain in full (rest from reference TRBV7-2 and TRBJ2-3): GAGVSQSPSNKVTEKGKDVELRCDPISGHTALYWYRQSLGQGLEFLIYFQGNSAPDKSGLPSDRFSAERTGGSVSTLTIQRTQQEDSAVYLCASSQRSRHTQYFGPGTRLTVL.